The entry below describes one T cell receptor beta chain. Trimming took 1 base from V and 6 from J, leaving 10 bases between them. The germline V gene has CDR1 SGHVS and CDR2 FNYEAQ. This CDR3 is 13 amino acids long. The data were obtained in a study of T cells in narcolepsy. Profiled with immunoSEQ multiplex PCR; TCRdb holds only in-frame clones, not every one. The data hold nearly 35,000 clones, with 80% observed a single time. The sample taken for sequencing was memory (CD45RA-) CD4+ T cells from blood. The gene calls are TRBV7-6 and TRBJ2-7; tentative D call: TRBD1 (6 bases). The clonotype comes from a human donor in good health. This CDR3 is CASSLGQGREQYF. CDR3 in DNA: TGTGCCAGCAGCTTAGGGCAGGGGCGCGAGCAGTACTTC.